The 23 T cell receptor beta chains in this list originate from one sample, sequenced in a study of blood T cell repertoires in COVID-19 (TCRdb year 2020). The library came from the immunoSEQ multiplex PCR assay. Held by TCRdb, this immuneACCESS table contains in-frame sequences only and omits some clones. Under half of the omission traces to an unresolved V gene where checked; the cause of the rest is unknown. This sample is represented by under 200,000 clones; over 70% of them were singletons. The ten largest clones capture roughly 2.9% of the sample. Sequenced input: peripheral blood. These receptors originate from an older woman with acute or convalescent COVID-19.

The chain has TRBV27 and TRBJ1-6; D is ambiguous. Germline lookup yields CDR1 MNHEY and CDR2 SMNVEV (reference sequence). CDR3 length: 16 amino acids. Trimming pared 6 bases from V and 0 bases from J, leaving 12 bases between. The CDR3 here is CASSRVFNSYNSPLHF. CDR3 bases: TGTGCCAGCAGCCGGGTCTTTAACTCCTATAATTCACCCCTCCACTTT.

V usage is TRBV5-6 and J usage is TRBJ1-2, with TRBD1 matching over 9 bases. The CDR3 is 15 residues long. V was clipped by 6 bases and J by 2 bases; unmatched bases: 8. Germline V gene lookup returns CDR1 SGHDT and CDR2 YYEEEE. The CDR3 is CASTPGQGGNYGYTF. CDR3 nucleotide sequence: TGTGCCAGCACCCCGGGACAGGGAGGAAACTATGGCTACACCTTC.

This chain joins TRBV4-1 and TRBJ1-4; D is possibly TRBD1 (5 bases). The CDR3 runs 16 residues. Germline V gene lookup returns CDR1 MGHRA and CDR2 YSYEKL. Trimming removed 0 bases at V and 5 bases at J, with 13 bases between. CDR3 loop: CASSQDPWGGNEKLFF. The CDR3 nucleotides read TGCGCCAGCAGCCAAGATCCTTGGGGGGGGAATGAAAAACTGTTTTTT.

The gene calls are TRBV10-1 and TRBJ2-2, with D perhaps matching TRBD2 (7 bases). The germline V gene encodes CDR1 WNHNN and CDR2 SYGVQD (reference sequence). The CDR3 spans 19 residues. V was cut by 5 bases and J by 6 bases, with 28 bases left in between. The CDR3 spells CASSPDGRRGGAIAGELFF. Written as DNA, the CDR3 is TGCGCCAGCAGTCCCGACGGAAGGAGAGGGGGGGCCATCGCCGGGGAGCTGTTTTTT.

V gene TRBV11-2 combines with J gene TRBJ1-5, with D hard to call. The CDR3 consists of 13 residues. Germline V gene sequence: CDR1 SGHAT, CDR2 FQNNGV. V gave up 1 base and J gave up 6 bases, with 7 bases separating them. Here the CDR3 DNA reads TGTGCCAGCAGCTTAGTAGAGGGTCAGCCCCAGCATTTT. It yields the protein CASSLVEGQPQHF.

V and J are TRBV5-1 and TRBJ1-4; D perhaps matches TRBD1 (5 bases). Deletions cut 3 bases from V and 0 bases from J, with 21 bases between. Germline V gives CDR1 SGHRS, CDR2 YFSETQ. The CDR3 totals 19 residues. DNA of the CDR3: TGCGCCAGCAGCTCACACCCGGCAGGGTCGGGTGCAACTAATGAAAAACTGTTTTTT. This codes for CASSSHPAGSGATNEKLFF.

The chain carries TRBV30 and TRBJ2-1; D gene ambiguous. Trimming cost V 1 base and J 15 bases, with 16 bases left between them. Germline V gives CDR1 GTSNPN, CDR2 SVGIG (reference sequence). CDR3 length: 12 amino acids. CDR3 bases: TGTGCCTGGAGTGGTGACACCCTAAAGGTGTTCTTC. Its protein is CAWSGDTLKVFF.

J is TRBJ1-4 and V is TRBV7-9; 9 bases are shared with TRBD1. Germline CDR1 SEHNR, CDR2 FQNEAQ (reference sequence). The CDR3 has 15 residues. J gave up 8 bases and V 0 bases, and 4 bases lay outside the gene matches. CDR3 sequence: CASSLATGGSEKLFF. The CDR3 DNA is TGTGCCAGCAGCTTAGCGACAGGGGGGTCAGAAAAACTGTTTTTT.

A single count supports this clone. This CDR3 reads CASSHGQGLQETQYF. CDR3 DNA sequence: TGTGCCAGCAGTCACGGACAGGGTTTACAAGAGACCCAGTACTTC. V is TRBV6-6 and J is TRBJ2-5; the match to TRBD1 covers 8 bases. This CDR3 has 15 residues. The germline CDR1 and CDR2 sequences are MNHNY and SVGAGI (reference sequence). V lost 5 bases to trimming and J lost 2 bases; unmatched junction nucleotides: 7.

The chain is built from TRBV7-2 and TRBJ1-6; TRBD1 aligns across 7 bases. CDR1 and CDR2 from the germline V gene are SGHTA and FQGNSA. This CDR3 is 15 amino acids long. V lost 3 bases, J lost 8 bases, and 7 bases stayed unmatched. CDR3 in amino acids: CASSLQGQVYSPLHF. The CDR3 DNA follows: TGTGCCAGCAGCTTGCAAGGACAGGTCTATTCACCCCTCCACTTT. The full variable domain, its missing parts supplied by reference TRBV7-2 and TRBJ1-6, is GAGVSQSPSNKVTEKGKDVELRCDPISGHTALYWYRQSLGQGLEFLIYFQGNSAPDKSGLPSDRFSAERTGGSVSTLTIQRTQQEDSAVYLCASSLQGQVYSPLHFGNGTRLTVT.

This chain joins TRBV11-2 and TRBJ2-5, with 9 positions matching TRBD2. Germline values: CDR1 SGHAT, CDR2 FQNNGV. The V and J ends lost 2 bases and 3 bases, in that order; junction bases with no gene match: 7. CDR3 length equals 16 residues. In nucleotides, the CDR3 is TGTGCCAGCAGCTTACTGGCGGGGGGGCTAGAAGAGACCCAGTACTTC. It codes for CASSLLAGGLEETQYF.

The V call is TRBV5-1, the J call TRBJ2-1, with 8 positions matching TRBD2. The CDR3 runs to 15 residues. Losses at the gene ends were 0 bases for V and 6 bases for J; bases not matched to a gene: 5. Germline values: CDR1 SGHRS, CDR2 YFSETQ. CDR3 amino acids: CASSLDSGEGNEQFF. The CDR3 DNA sequence: TGCGCCAGCAGCTTGGATAGCGGGGAGGGCAATGAGCAGTTCTTC. Combining the CDR3 with reference TRBV5-1 and TRBJ2-1 gives the whole variable domain KAGVTQTPRYLIKTRGQQVTLSCSPISGHRSVSWYQQTPGQGLQFLFEYFSETQRNKGNFPGRFSGRQFSNSRSEMNVSTLELGDSALYLCASSLDSGEGNEQFFGPGTRLTVL.

The chain joins TRBV6-6 to TRBJ1-5; D may be TRBD1 (6 bases). Per the germline V gene, CDR1 is MNHNY and CDR2 is SVGAGI (reference sequence). The CDR3 totals 16 residues. V was cut by 0 bases and J by 2 bases, with 11 bases left in between. CDR3 sequence reads: CASSYSAGDGNQPQHF. For the CDR3, the DNA is TGTGCCAGCAGTTACTCGGCAGGGGATGGCAATCAGCCCCAGCATTTT.

V usage is TRBV5-1 and J usage is TRBJ1-4, with D perhaps TRBD1 (6 bases). Per germline, CDR1 SGHRS and CDR2 YFSETQ. V was clipped by 3 bases and J by 7 bases, with 13 bases between them. CDR3 length equals 14 residues. CDR3 sequence (DNA): TGCGCCAGCAGCTCAGCAGGGGTGGGTGAAAAACTGTTTTTT. Its protein is CASSSAGVGEKLFF.

The chain's CDR3 is CATSKNRGGTEAFF. DNA of the CDR3: TGTGCCACCAGCAAAAACAGGGGTGGGACTGAAGCTTTCTTT. The chain joins TRBV15 to TRBJ1-1, with 7 bases matching TRBD1. The CDR3 loop spans 14 amino acids. CDR1 and CDR2 (germline): LNHNV, YYDKDF (reference sequence). The junction had 7 bases not matched to a gene; V was cut back by 4 bases and J by 5 bases.

V gene TRBV24-1 combines with J gene TRBJ1-4; D may be TRBD1 (6 bases). This CDR3 contains 17 residues. The V end lost 6 bases, the J end lost 0 bases, and 16 bases lay between the germline ends. CDR1 is KGHDR, CDR2 SFDVKD, per germline. CDR3 amino acids: CATSKGQSATTNEKLFF. CDR3 DNA: TGTGCCACCAGTAAGGGACAAAGCGCTACAACTAATGAAAAACTGTTTTTT.

The genes are TRBV5-6 and TRBJ1-4; TRBD1 is a possible D gene (5 bases). CDR1 is SGHDT, CDR2 YYEEEE, per germline. CDR3 length equals 15 residues. Trimming stripped 1 base from V and 8 bases from J, with 15 bases between. CDR3: CASSLFAGGREKLFF. The CDR3 nucleotides are TGTGCCAGCAGCTTGTTTGCGGGGGGACGGGAAAAACTGTTTTTT. Complete variable domain (other parts from reference TRBV5-6 and TRBJ1-4): DAGVTQSPTHLIKTRGQQVTLRCSPKSGHDTVSWYQQALGQGPQFIFQYYEEEERQRGNFPDRFSGHQFPNYSSELNVNALLLGDSALYLCASSLFAGGREKLFFGSGTQLSVL.

The rearrangement uses TRBV6-2 or TRBV6-3 and TRBJ1-3; 7 positions match TRBD1. Germline CDR1 MNHEY, CDR2 SVGEGT. The V and J ends lost 6 bases and 5 bases, in that order; junction bases with no gene match: 7. This CDR3 region has 14 residues. The CDR3 DNA reads as TGTGCCAGCAGCCAACAGGGGAACCGAAACACCATATATTTT. This encodes CASSQQGNRNTIYF.

The rearrangement links TRBV6-4 to TRBJ2-3; perhaps TRBD2 as D (6 bases). The germline CDR1 and CDR2 sequences are MRHNA and SNTAGT. V dropped 2 bases and J dropped 5 bases, with 8 bases sitting between them. The CDR3 runs to 13 residues. The CDR3 spells CASSDRGGDTQYF. The DNA for the CDR3 is TGTGCCAGCAGTGACAGGGGAGGAGATACGCAGTATTTT.

V and J are TRBV19 and TRBJ2-1; 9 bases agree with TRBD2. With V trimmed by 3 bases and J by 0 bases, 6 bases remained unmatched. The CDR3 runs 17 residues. Germline CDR1 reads LNHDA; CDR2 reads SQIVND (reference sequence). DNA for the CDR3: TGTGCCAGTAGTATTATGTTGCGGGGGGGCTCCTACAATGAGCAGTTCTTC. As protein: CASSIMLRGGSYNEQFF.

V gene TRBV6-2 or TRBV6-3 combines with J gene TRBJ2-7; D is perhaps TRBD1 (5 bases). The V gene's germline CDR1 is MNHEY and CDR2 SVGEGT. CDR3 size: 13 residues. The V and J ends lost 2 bases and 3 bases respectively, with 8 bases between them. The CDR3 is CASSYDSFYEQYF. The CDR3 nucleotides read TGTGCCAGCAGTTACGACAGTTTCTACGAGCAGTACTTC.

The V call is TRBV4-2, the J call TRBJ2-5; 9 bases align to TRBD2. The CDR3 extends over 14 amino acids. Germline V gene lookup returns CDR1 LGHNA and CDR2 YNFKEQ. Trimming removed 2 bases from V and 4 bases from J; junction bases left unmatched: 2. Written as DNA, the CDR3 is TGTGCCAGCAGCCAAAAACTAGCGGGAGAGACCCAGTACTTC. This encodes CASSQKLAGETQYF.

V usage is TRBV25-1 and J usage is TRBJ1-6; the D is unclear. Trimming pared 2 bases from V and 0 bases from J, leaving 8 bases between. The length of the CDR3 is 16 residues. Germline CDR1 and CDR2: MGHDK and SYGVNS. The chain's CDR3 is CASSEAGRSYNSPLHF. The CDR3 nucleotides are TGTGCCAGCAGTGAAGCAGGTCGCTCCTATAATTCACCCCTCCACTTT.